Listed below are T cell receptor beta chains from one sample, sequenced in a study of radiotherapy plus CTLA-4 blockade in lung cancer. Clones were sequenced by immunoSEQ multiplex PCR, and TCRdb holds only the in-frame ones, with some missing. The repertoire includes approximately 80,000 clones, around 74% of them detected once, and roughly 10% sits in the top ten. The sequenced sample was peripheral blood, obtained from a patient treated with radiotherapy plus ipilimumab. Every receptor here comes from a human donor with non-small cell lung cancer whose response to radiotherapy plus ipilimumab could not be evaluated. The CDR3 runs from the conserved cysteine through the conserved F or W. A D gene is named only where the DNA matches it firmly. Size is stated for part of the rows, as once, few or many counts, or as a class when the clone is expanded.

V gene	CDR3 length	J gene	clone size	D gene	CDR3 protein	CDR3 DNA
TRBV18	15	TRBJ2-7	-	TRBD2	CASSPVLAGVYEQYF	TGTGCCAGCTCACCAGTGCTAGCGGGAGTCTACGAGCAGTACTTC
TRBV19	15	TRBJ1-4	-	TRBD1	CASSITGQGFEKLFF	TGTGCCAGTAGTATAACTGGACAGGGGTTTGAAAAACTGTTTTTT
TRBV5-1	16	TRBJ2-7	many	TRBD1	CASSGLGDSSSYEQYF	TGCGCCAGCAGCGGCCTAGGGGACAGCAGCTCCTACGAGCAGTACTTC
TRBV6-6	15	TRBJ1-1	many	TRBD1	CASSPQGGLNTEAFF	TGTGCCAGCAGTCCCCAGGGGGGATTGAACACTGAAGCTTTCTTT
TRBV6-1	11	TRBJ1-2	-	-	CASSPSYGYTF	TGTGCCAGCAGCCCTTCCTATGGCTACACCTTC
TRBV5-6	18	TRBJ2-7	-	TRBD2	CASSNPGLAIKSSYEQYF	TGTGCCAGCAGCAATCCGGGACTAGCGATCAAAAGCTCCTACGAGCAGTACTTC
TRBV11-3	11	TRBJ2-5	-	-	CASSQKETQYF	TGTGCCAGCAGTCAGAAAGAGACCCAGTACTTC
TRBV15	17	TRBJ2-2	-	TRBD2	CATSRVLAGGGTGELFF	TGTGCCACCAGCAGAGTGTTAGCGGGGGGTGGGACCGGGGAGCTGTTTTTT
TRBV5-1	15	TRBJ2-7	-	-	CASSLDTPPIDEQYF	TGCGCCAGCAGCTTGGACACCCCACCGATTGACGAGCAGTACTTC
TRBV7-9	19	TRBJ2-1	few	TRBD2	CASSFSRVAGGQLDNEQFF	TGTGCCAGCAGCTTTAGCCGAGTAGCGGGGGGGCAATTAGACAATGAGCAGTTCTTC
TRBV9	16	TRBJ2-1	-	TRBD2	CASSGGLAGAYNEQFF	TGTGCCAGCAGCGGGGGACTAGCGGGGGCATACAATGAGCAGTTCTTC